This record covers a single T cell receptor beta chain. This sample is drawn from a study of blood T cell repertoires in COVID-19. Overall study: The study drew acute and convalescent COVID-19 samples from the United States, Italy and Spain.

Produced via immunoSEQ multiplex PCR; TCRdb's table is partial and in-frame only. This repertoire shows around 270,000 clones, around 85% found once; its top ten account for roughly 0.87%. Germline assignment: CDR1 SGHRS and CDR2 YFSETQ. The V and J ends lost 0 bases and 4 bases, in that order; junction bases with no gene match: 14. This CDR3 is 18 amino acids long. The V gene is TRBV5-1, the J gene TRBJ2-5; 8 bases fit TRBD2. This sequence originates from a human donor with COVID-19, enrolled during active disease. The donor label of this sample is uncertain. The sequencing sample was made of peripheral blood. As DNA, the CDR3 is TGCGCCAGCAGCTTGGCATGGAGGGGGACTAGAGCGAGAGAGACCCAGTACTTC. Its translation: CASSLAWRGTRARETQYF.